The present T cell receptor (beta chain) was sequenced within a study of cytomegalovirus exposure and HLA in healthy donors. The study, taken as a whole, reports: The majority of TCR sequences were rare, yet some public TCRs appeared in many donors.

Donors consisted of healthy bone marrow donors. A word on this clone: Its antigen remains unidentified.

It was with 60 Vbeta and 13 Jbeta primers that the PCR ran. Some clones are missing from TCRdb's copy, which holds only in-frame ones; the method was immunoSEQ multiplex PCR. The table lists some 150,000 clones, over 70% of them singletons. This sequence was found in a man aged 18 to 35 in good health and CMV-seropositive. Sequencing was performed on PBMCs.

For the CDR3, the DNA is TGTGCCAGCAGGGCCGGGGGGAACACTGAAGCTTTCTTT. Translation: CASRAGGNTEAFF. The chain is built from TRBV5-5 and TRBJ1-1, with D possibly matching TRBD1 (5 bases). Deletions cut 5 bases from V and 1 base from J, with 9 bases between. The length of the CDR3 is 13 residues. The germline gives CDR1 SGHKS, CDR2 YYEKEE (reference sequence).